One and the same sample provided the 24 T cell receptor beta chains below, sequenced in a study of identical twins (dated by TCRdb to 2016 to 2017). Preparation of the library involved 5' RACE. Sequencing instrument: Illumina HiSeq 2000. The public reads were reanalyzed by TCRdb: fastp trimming at Q25, MiXCR alignment, in-frame beta chains only. Duplicate CDR3 protein sequences are folded into a single record with the most common DNA and genes. The sample table contains around 570,000 distinct CDR3 sequences; only one count was recorded for around 9.6% of them. The top ten clonotypes cover 2.5% to 3% of the sample. The sample was also linked to a second study, of yellow fever vaccine responses in identical twins.

The sequenced sample was PBMCs. These receptors were taken from a woman aged 18-29 years in good health.

The gene calls are TRBV27 and TRBJ2-3; D is ambiguous. The length of the CDR3 is 13 residues. CDR1 is MNHEY, CDR2 SMNVEV, per germline (reference sequence). V shed 6 bases and J shed 7 bases, with 14 bases lying between them. The CDR3 DNA is TGTGCCAGCAGACCCGCGAGTGGGAATACGCAGTATTTT. It specifies CASRPASGNTQYF.

The rearrangement joins TRBV14 to TRBJ1-1; tentative D call: TRBD1 (6 bases). The CDR3 sequence is 13 residues long. Trimming cost V 6 bases and J 4 bases, with 12 bases left between them. Germline CDR1 is SGHDN and CDR2 is FVKESK. In DNA, the CDR3 is TGTGCCAGCAGTAGGGGGAGGGTCACTGAAGCTTTCTTT. The encoded protein is CASSRGRVTEAFF.

In its sample, this clonotype was seen many times. J is TRBJ2-5 and V is TRBV10-3; 8 bases map to TRBD2. The CDR3 is made up of 14 amino acids. Germline values: CDR1 ENHRY, CDR2 SYGVKD. After removal of 2 bases from V and 4 bases from J, the junction contained 3 bases not matched to a gene. The CDR3 region is CAISERGGRETQYF. The CDR3 coding sequence is TGTGCCATCAGTGAGCGGGGGGGCCGAGAGACCCAGTACTTC.

This clonotype has a count of ten or more. The chain is built from TRBV4-3 and TRBJ2-2; 13 bases line up with TRBD2. This CDR3 spans 19 amino acids. V lost 0 bases and J lost 5; bases outside the gene matches: 9. The germline CDR1 and CDR2 sequences are LGHNA and YSLEER. CDR3 nucleotide sequence: TGCGCCAGCAGCCAAGATACGGGACTAGCGGGACGGAAGACCGGGGAGCTGTTTTTT. This translates into CASSQDTGLAGRKTGELFF.

This clonotype was picked up many times. The CDR3 DNA is TGTGCCAGCAGCAGGGGACTAGCTGCCTACAATGAGCAGTTCTTC. Translated: CASSRGLAAYNEQFF. This chain links TRBV21-1 with TRBJ2-1; TRBD2, as called in the table, went unchecked against the DNA. TRBV21-1 is a known pseudogene. The CDR3 spans 15 residues.

The rearrangement links TRBV5-1 to TRBJ1-3; D not certain. The CDR3 is 16 residues long. Germline V gene lookup returns CDR1 SGHRS and CDR2 YFSETQ. V was trimmed by 0 bases and J by 0 bases, leaving 10 bases between them. The CDR3 sequence is CASSLGVSYSGNTIYF. The CDR3 nucleotides are TGCGCCAGCAGCTTGGGGGTCAGCTACTCTGGAAACACCATATATTTT.

This chain links TRBV28 with TRBJ2-7; 8 bases agree with TRBD1. Trimming at V came to 2 bases and at J to 5 bases, leaving 11 bases not matched to a gene. This CDR3 is 16 amino acids long. From germline, CDR1 is MDHEN and CDR2 SYDVKM. The CDR3 DNA is TGTGCCAGCAGTTTAAAACTATGGACAGGGTCCCACGAGCAGTACTTC. Translating it yields CASSLKLWTGSHEQYF.

The V call is TRBV6-5, the J call TRBJ2-1; D unresolved. Germline values: CDR1 MNHEY, CDR2 SVGAGI. CDR3 length: 17 residues. V was trimmed by 0 bases and J by 1 base, leaving 13 bases between them. CDR3 coding DNA: TGTGCCAGCAGTTACTCGAAGGTCCCAGAATCCTACAATGAGCAGTTCTTC. Translation: CASSYSKVPESYNEQFF.

The table lists this clonotype with a few counts. The chain joins TRBV7-9 to TRBJ2-7, with TRBD1 matching 11 bases. The CDR3 has 13 amino acids. Germline lookup yields CDR1 SEHNR and CDR2 FQNEAQ (reference sequence). V lost 4 bases, J lost 10 bases, and 6 bases stayed unmatched. The CDR3 DNA sequence: TGTGCCAGCAGCTCCGGACAGGGGGCGAAACAGTACTTC. Residues: CASSSGQGAKQYF. Drawing the rest from reference TRBV7-9 and TRBJ2-7, the complete variable domain is DTGVSQNPRHKITKRGQNVTFRCDPISEHNRLYWYRQTLGQGPEFLTYFQNEAQLEKSRLLSDRFSAERPKGSFSTLEIQRTEQGDSAMYLCASSSGQGAKQYFGPGTRLTVT.

This clonotype was counted many times. The rearrangement links TRBV5-1 to TRBJ2-7, with 8 bases lining up with TRBD1. Germline V gives CDR1 SGHRS, CDR2 YFSETQ. Trimming cost V 4 bases and J 4 bases; bases outside gene matches: 22. The CDR3 contains 19 residues. The CDR3 is CASSPPPGTGQGDWYEQYF. The DNA of the CDR3 is TGCGCCAGCAGCCCCCCGCCCGGGACAGGCCAAGGGGACTGGTACGAGCAGTACTTC.

This clonotype was counted a few times. The rearrangement uses TRBV7-6 and TRBJ2-3; the D is unclear. Trimming removed 5 bases from V and 4 bases from J, with 13 bases in between. Germline V gene lookup returns CDR1 SGHVS and CDR2 FNYEAQ. The CDR3 is 14 residues long. CDR3 coding DNA: TGTGCCAGCAGCCGGGTCTTTGATGCAGATACGCAGTATTTT. Translated, it gives CASSRVFDADTQYF. The complete variable domain, with remaining parts taken from reference TRBV7-6 and TRBJ2-3, reads GAGVSQSPRYKVTKRGQDVALRCDPISGHVSLYWYRQALGQGPEFLTYFNYEAQQDKSGLPNDRFSAERPEGSISTLTIQRTEQRDSAMYRCASSRVFDADTQYFGPGTRLTVL.

The J gene is TRBJ2-1, the V gene TRBV7-6, with 10 bases that match TRBD2. Germline CDR1 and CDR2: SGHVS and FNYEAQ. The CDR3 has 15 residues. V lost 1 base and J lost 10; bases outside the gene matches: 7. This chain's CDR3 is CASSLGAGGPREQFF. The CDR3 nucleotides are TGTGCCAGCAGCTTAGGAGCGGGAGGGCCAAGGGAGCAGTTCTTC.

This clonotype has a handful of counts. This chain joins TRBV27 and TRBJ2-7, with 10 bases fitting TRBD1. The CDR3 length is 15 residues. Trimming at V came to 1 base and at J to 2 bases, leaving 2 bases not matched to a gene. Germline V gene data show CDR1 as MNHEY and CDR2 as SMNVEV (reference sequence). CDR3 nucleotide sequence: TGTGCCAGCAGTTTATGGACAGGGGGTACCTACGAGCAGTACTTC. Translation gives CASSLWTGGTYEQYF.

This chain uses TRBV10-3 with TRBJ1-2; 9 nucleotides match TRBD1. This CDR3 spans 17 amino acids. Germline lookup yields CDR1 ENHRY and CDR2 SYGVKD. The V segment lost 3 bases and the J segment 3 bases; nucleotides outside the gene matches: 11. CDR3 sequence: CAISDLGQGWSDYGYTF. DNA of the CDR3: TGTGCCATCAGTGATCTGGGACAGGGATGGTCGGACTATGGCTACACCTTC.

The table lists this clonotype with many counts. This sequence joins TRBV12-3 or TRBV12-4 and TRBJ2-3, with 10 bases that match TRBD1. The CDR3 contains 15 residues. With 6 bases clipped from V and 3 bases from J, the junction kept 6 bases outside the gene matches. The CDR3 protein is CASSQDRGLTDTQYF. The CDR3 DNA is TGTGCCAGCAGCCAAGACAGGGGGCTGACAGATACGCAGTATTTT.

This clonotype was seen a handful of times. The chain is built from TRBV4-1 and TRBJ1-1, with no clear D. V was cut by 4 bases and J by 4 bases, with 13 bases left in between. The CDR3 is 14 amino acids. Per germline, CDR1 MGHRA and CDR2 YSYEKL. The CDR3 loop is CASSPTSESTEAFF. The CDR3 DNA follows: TGCGCCAGCAGCCCCACCTCAGAGAGCACTGAAGCTTTCTTT.

This sequence joins TRBV5-1 and TRBJ2-1, with a possible D match to TRBD2 (7 bases). There are 18 residues in the CDR3. Germline assignment: CDR1 SGHRS and CDR2 YFSETQ. Trimming cost V 1 base and J 0 bases, with 17 bases left between them. The CDR3 DNA reads TGCGCCAGCAGCTTGCATGGGGCGGGGGCGAGCTCCTACAATGAGCAGTTCTTC. Encoded protein: CASSLHGAGASSYNEQFF. Based on the CDR3 plus reference TRBV5-1 and TRBJ2-1, the full variable domain is KAGVTQTPRYLIKTRGQQVTLSCSPISGHRSVSWYQQTPGQGLQFLFEYFSETQRNKGNFPGRFSGRQFSNSRSEMNVSTLELGDSALYLCASSLHGAGASSYNEQFFGPGTRLTVL.

In this sample, this clonotype turned up many times. V usage is TRBV10-3 and J usage is TRBJ2-5, with TRBD2 matching 12 bases. Per the germline V gene, CDR1 is ENHRY and CDR2 is SYGVKD. The junction had 8 bases not matched to a gene; V was cut back by 4 bases and J by 5 bases. CDR3 length: 16 residues. CDR3 bases: TGTGCCATCAGTGGAACTAGCGGGGGGCCCGGGGAGACCCAGTACTTC. It specifies CAISGTSGGPGETQYF.

This clonotype was counted between two and nine times. V is TRBV12-3 or TRBV12-4 and J is TRBJ2-1; 8 bases are shared with TRBD2. With 5 bases clipped from V and 6 bases from J, the junction kept 18 bases outside the gene matches. The CDR3 contains 18 residues. CDR3 coding DNA: TGTGCCAGCAGTGCCAGGGGCGGGTTAGCGGGATTGGGCAATGAGCAGTTCTTC. Its protein product is CASSARGGLAGLGNEQFF.

This clonotype was observed a handful of times. The CDR3 loop reads CSVLVGSGRTYNEQFF. CDR3 bases: TGCAGCGTTTTGGTTGGTAGCGGGAGGACCTACAATGAGCAGTTCTTC. This chain uses TRBV29-1 with TRBJ2-1; 10 bases align to TRBD2. There are 16 residues in the CDR3. The V and J ends lost 5 bases and 2 bases, in that order; junction bases with no gene match: 9. In germline, CDR1 is SQVTM, CDR2 ANQGSEA.

V and J are TRBV3-1 and TRBJ2-5; unclear D gene. Trimming took 0 bases from V and 7 from J, leaving 6 bases between them. Germline assignment: CDR1 LGHDT and CDR2 YNNKEL (reference sequence). The CDR3 is 12 amino acids. The DNA for the CDR3 is TGTGCCAGCAGCCAAGAAGTCCGGACCCAGTACTTC. It codes for CASSQEVRTQYF.

This sequence joins TRBV20-1 and TRBJ2-3; maybe TRBD2 (5 bases). Germline CDR1 is DFQATT and CDR2 is SNEGSKA (reference sequence). V lost 5 bases to trimming and J lost 2 bases, with 14 bases between them. The CDR3 has 14 residues. CDR3 residues: CSALTLVNTDTQYF. The DNA for the CDR3 is TGCAGTGCTCTGACACTAGTTAACACAGATACGCAGTATTTT.

There are many counts of this clonotype. The chain joins TRBV7-9 to TRBJ2-1; TRBD1 agrees at 12 bases. V was clipped by 3 bases and J by 7 bases; unmatched bases: 7. CDR3 length: 16 amino acids. Per the germline V gene, CDR1 is SEHNR and CDR2 is FQNEAQ (reference sequence). DNA of the CDR3: TGTGCCAGCAGCTTTGGGACAGGGGGCCCGGATAATGAGCAGTTCTTC. This gives the protein CASSFGTGGPDNEQFF.

The rearrangement uses TRBV20-1 and TRBJ2-7; 8 bases line up with TRBD2. Trimming cost V 0 bases and J 2 bases; bases outside gene matches: 6. Germline CDR1 is DFQATT and CDR2 is SNEGSKA (reference sequence). The CDR3 runs to 15 residues. CDR3 residues: CSARDQTSEAYEQYF. In DNA, the CDR3 is TGCAGTGCTAGAGATCAGACTAGCGAAGCCTACGAGCAGTACTTC.